This T cell receptor beta chain was documented in a study of blood T cell repertoires in COVID-19. Study background: Both acute and convalescent COVID-19 samples were obtained from the United States, Italy and Spain.

Repertoires were generated with immunoSEQ multiplex PCR, while TCRdb's copy carries only in-frame clones and drops some. The sample yields about 150,000 clones, roughly 90% seen once. CDR3 length: 14 residues. Trimming removed 3 bases from V and 5 bases from J, with 12 bases in between. Germline CDR1 SGDLS, CDR2 YYNGEE. Sequences were obtained from peripheral blood. This chain joins TRBV9 and TRBJ2-1; D may be TRBD2 (5 bases). The clonotype comes from a man in his fifties or sixties with acute or convalescent COVID-19. CDR3 nucleotides: TGTGCCAGCAGCGGGAGCGGCGCAGACAATGAGCAGTTCTTC. Its translation: CASSGSGADNEQFF.